These T cell receptor beta chains were read from a single sample in a study. TCRdb redid the calling of the 5' RACE reads with MiXCR, one entry per CDR3 protein. The sample gives roughly 58,000 distinct CDR3 sequences, less than 25% of which show up once; under 3.5% is in the top ten. The sequenced sample was tumor-infiltrating Tregs sorted from the breast tumor. The receptor set was obtained from a female donor with breast cancer. CDR3s include the opening cysteine and the closing phenylalanine or tryptophan. The D gene is left open where the match is weak. Clone size is shown for a subset of rows, as once, few, many or a class of expanded clone.

>.|TRBJ2-3|TRBV2|.
TGTGCCAGCAGAGCCGGAGGGACGCAGTATTTT
CASRAGGTQYF
>.|TRBJ1-5|TRBV7-2|.
TGTGCCAGCAACCCCGCGGGCGGGCATCAGCCCCAGCATTTT
CASNPAGGHQPQHF
>.|TRBJ2-1|TRBV4-1|many
TGCGCCAGCAGCCATTCACCTTACAATGAGCAGTTCTTC
CASSHSPYNEQFF
>TRBD1|TRBJ1-2|TRBV28|.
TGTGCCAGCAGTCTCCTTCCGACAGGGCACACCTTC
CASSLLPTGHTF
>TRBD1|TRBJ2-7|TRBV6-5|medium-sized
TGTGCCAGCAGTTTGACAGGGAGTCGCTCCTACGAGCAGTACTTC
CASSLTGSRSYEQYF
>TRBD1|TRBJ2-7|TRBV13|few
TGTGCCAGCAGGTCGGACAGGGGCTACGAGCAGTACTTC
CASRSDRGYEQYF
>.|TRBJ1-1|TRBV20-1|.
TGCAGTGCTCCACTATCACTGAACACTGAAGCTTTCTTT
CSAPLSLNTEAFF
>TRBD2|TRBJ2-1|TRBV6-1|many
TGTGCCAGCAGTGAAGGACTAGCTTACAATGAGCAGTTCTTC
CASSEGLAYNEQFF
>TRBD1|TRBJ1-5|TRBV20-1|.
TGCAGTGCTACGGACAGGGGTGGTAGCAATCAGCCCCAGCATTTT
CSATDRGGSNQPQHF
>.|TRBJ1-1|TRBV6-1|.
TGTGCCAGCCGACAGAACCTCGGGAACACTGAAGCTTTCTTT
CASRQNLGNTEAFF
>.|TRBJ1-2|TRBV12-3/TRBV12-4|.
TGTGCCAGCAGTTTAGAACAGGGAGGGGGCTATGGCTACACCTTC
CASSLEQGGGYGYTF
>TRBD1|TRBJ1-5|TRBV27|many
TGTGCCAGCAGTTTGCCCCCTGACAGGGGGCATCGACAGCCCCAGCATTTT
CASSLPPDRGHRQPQHF
>.|TRBJ1-3|TRBV4-2|many
TGTGCCAGCAGCCAAGCGGGAAACACCATATATTTT
CASSQAGNTIYF
>.|TRBJ2-1|TRBV2|.
TGTGCCAGCAGACCTAACAGGGGGGGCAATGAGCAGTTCTTC
CASRPNRGGNEQFF
>TRBD1|TRBJ1-3|TRBV7-8|.
TGTGCCAGCAGCTCCATTCAGGGACAGGGGTGGGGAAACACCATATATTTT
CASSSIQGQGWGNTIYF
>TRBD1|TRBJ2-2|TRBV6-5|many
TGTGCCAGCAGTTACAAGGGGGCGGGTACCGGGGAGCTGTTTTTT
CASSYKGAGTGELFF
>TRBD2|TRBJ2-3|TRBV3-1|.
TGTGCCAGCAGCCTGATCGGACTAGCGGGGGGCCGGGATACGCAGTATTTT
CASSLIGLAGGRDTQYF
>.|TRBJ2-7|TRBV20-1|.
TGCAGTGCTAGAGATGGCGGGCGGGCCCCGAACGAGCAGTACTTC
CSARDGGRAPNEQYF
>.|TRBJ2-7|TRBV7-2|many
TGTGCCAGCAGCCCAGAGGCTAGCAGGCCCTACGAGCAGTACTTC
CASSPEASRPYEQYF
>.|TRBJ2-3|TRBV5-6|few
TGTGCCAGCAGCTTCTTTTCAGCAGATACGCAGTATTTT
CASSFFSADTQYF
>TRBD1|TRBJ2-5|TRBV5-1|few
TGCGCCAGCAGCCCGACAGGGGCGCAAGAGACCCAGTACTTC
CASSPTGAQETQYF
>.|TRBJ2-1|TRBV12-3/TRBV12-4|few
TGTGCCAGCACCCAACTCAATGAGCAGTTCTTC
CASTQLNEQFF
>.|TRBJ2-5|TRBV5-1|many
TGCGCCAGCAGGATCCCGGGAGATCAGACCCAGTACTTC
CASRIPGDQTQYF
>.|TRBJ1-6|TRBV29-1|many
TGCAGCGCCCGCAGCTCCTATAATTCACCCCTCCACTTT
CSARSSYNSPLHF
>TRBD2|TRBJ2-7|TRBV20-1|few
TGCAGTGCTAGAGACCCCGCAACTAGCGGGAGGGCCTCCGAGCAGTACTTC
CSARDPATSGRASEQYF
>.|TRBJ1-4|TRBV5-4|few
TGTGCCAGCAGCTACGACGGGGCGGGTAATGAAAAACTGTTTTTT
CASSYDGAGNEKLFF
>.|TRBJ2-6|TRBV25-1|.
TGTGCCAGCCCATGCTCTGGGGCCAACGTCCTGACTTTC
CASPCSGANVLTF
>TRBD1|TRBJ1-5|TRBV12-3/TRBV12-4|.
TGTGCCAGCAGTTTTACCGGGACAGGGGGCAATCAGCCCCAGCATTTT
CASSFTGTGGNQPQHF
>TRBD2|TRBJ2-3|TRBV20-1|few
TGCAGTGCCGAGCCTGCGGGAGCTAGGACAGATACGCAGTATTTT
CSAEPAGARTDTQYF
>.|TRBJ1-1|TRBV7-2|many
TGTGCCAGCAGCTTAAATTGGGGGGGGACTGAAGCTTTCTTT
CASSLNWGGTEAFF
>.|TRBJ1-5|TRBV5-5|once
TGTGCCAGCAGCTTGGGGGCCCAGATGATCAATCAGCCCCAGCATTTT
CASSLGAQMINQPQHF
>.|TRBJ1-1|TRBV5-1|.
TGCGCCAGCAGAGCCGATGCGGGCCCTGGTCCTGAAGCTTTCTTT
CASRADAGPGPEAFF
>.|TRBJ1-6|TRBV18|.
TGTGCCAGCTCACTAAGTAGGAATTCACCCCTCCACTTT
CASSLSRNSPLHF
>TRBD2|TRBJ2-1|TRBV20-1|.
TGCAGTGCTCCCCATATCCGCGGGAGGGCAAATGAGCAGTTCTTC
CSAPHIRGRANEQFF
>.|TRBJ2-4|TRBV7-2|few
TGTGCCAGCAGCTTAATGAGAGGGGGAGCCAAAAACATTCAGTACTTC
CASSLMRGGAKNIQYF
>TRBD2|TRBJ2-3|TRBV7-6|few
TGTGCCAGCAGCTTAGGGACTAGCGGGAGAGGAGATACGCAGTATTTT
CASSLGTSGRGDTQYF
>TRBD1|TRBJ1-1|TRBV7-9|few
TGTGCCAGCAGCCGACAGGGGGCCGATGAAGCTTTCTTT
CASSRQGADEAFF
>TRBD2|TRBJ2-3|TRBV4-2|.
TGTGCCAGCAGCCAAGATAAGCCTAGCGGGGCAGATACGCAGTATTTT
CASSQDKPSGADTQYF
>.|TRBJ2-3|TRBV5-7|few
TGTGCCAGCAGCTTAATCGGGAGAAATACGCAGTATTTT
CASSLIGRNTQYF
>.|TRBJ1-1|TRBV7-2|many
TGTGCCAGCAGCCCGTCCGGACTTCCCTTAGGGGCTTTCTTT
CASSPSGLPLGAFF
>.|TRBJ2-1|TRBV28|few
TGTGCCAGCAGTTTATATGGACACGGGTCCTACAATGAGCAGTTCTTC
CASSLYGHGSYNEQFF
>.|TRBJ1-6|TRBV14|.
TGTGCCAGCAGGCGGTCCCAGGGATCACCCCTCCACTTT
CASRRSQGSPLHF
>TRBD2|TRBJ2-3|TRBV5-1|few
TGCGCCAGCAGCTTGGCCGGGGCTAGCGGCACAGATACCCAGTATTTT
CASSLAGASGTDTQYF
>.|TRBJ2-2|TRBV10-1|.
TGCGCCACCATACCAACCGGGGAGCTGTTTTTT
CATIPTGELFF
>.|TRBJ1-6|TRBV7-8|.
TGTGCCAGCAATTCCCCCCGGGGATATAATTCACCCCTCCACTTT
CASNSPRGYNSPLHF
>.|TRBJ2-2|TRBV20-1|.
TGCAGTGCTAGGGCTGGGTACACCGGGGAGCTGTTTTTT
CSARAGYTGELFF
>TRBD1|TRBJ1-2|TRBV9|.
TGTGCCAGCAGCGTAGATCCGGGACAGGGTGGCTATGGCTACACCTTC
CASSVDPGQGGYGYTF
>TRBD1|TRBJ1-5|TRBV10-2|.
TGCGCCAGCAGTGATTTCAGGGGGCCTCGTCAGCCCCAGCATTTT
CASSDFRGPRQPQHF
>.|TRBJ2-1|TRBV5-5|.
TGTGCCAGCAGAATCTCTAGCGAGCCCTACAATGAGCAGTTCTTC
CASRISSEPYNEQFF
>.|TRBJ2-3|TRBV20-1|.
TGCAGTGCGGTGGGGAACGGAAATACGCAGTATTTT
CSAVGNGNTQYF
>.|TRBJ1-2|TRBV7-2|.
TGTGCCAGCGGCACTTACAGGAACTATGGCTACACCTTC
CASGTYRNYGYTF
>TRBD1|TRBJ1-2|TRBV20-1|few
TGCAGTGCTCATCGCAGGGGGGGAGGCTACACCTTC
CSAHRRGGGYTF